A single sample is the source of the 16 T cell receptor beta chains below, sequenced in a study of response to subunit inactivated influenza vaccine. TCRdb ran MiXCR on the RT-PCR reads and lists one entry per CDR3 protein. The sample holds more than 700,000 distinct CDR3 sequences; about 20% are singletons and the top ten take roughly a tenth. Material: PBMCs from blood, obtained roughly 5 days after vaccination. Source of these receptors: a man aged 50 to 60 who received an inactivated influenza vaccine.

The V gene is TRBV2, the J gene TRBJ2-3; D gene uncertain. Germline V gene sequence: CDR1 SNHLY, CDR2 FYNNEI. V was cut by 7 bases and J by 5 bases, with 19 bases left in between. The CDR3 spans 15 residues. CDR3 amino acids: CASIINTVAGDTQYF. Here the CDR3 DNA reads TGTGCCAGCATTATAAACACTGTTGCTGGAGATACGCAGTATTTT.

This sequence joins TRBV6-5 and TRBJ2-7, with D possibly matching TRBD2 (6 bases). V lost 0 bases to trimming and J lost 3 bases, with 12 bases between them. The germline V gene encodes CDR1 MNHEY and CDR2 SVGAGI. The CDR3 is 15 residues long. The CDR3 sequence is CASSYSRVGSYEQYF. CDR3 nucleotides: TGTGCCAGCAGTTACTCCCGGGTCGGGAGCTACGAGCAGTACTTC.

The chain is built from TRBV5-1 and TRBJ2-5; weak D call: TRBD1 (6 bases). Trimming left V 6 bases short and J 5 bases short, with 20 bases between. The CDR3 is made up of 15 amino acids. Germline-derived CDR1 and CDR2 are SGHRS and YFSETQ. For the CDR3, the DNA is TGCGCCAGCAACTTATTCGCCGATCAGGGGGAGACCCAGTACTTC. It specifies CASNLFADQGETQYF.

The rearrangement uses TRBV18 and TRBJ2-1, with 9 bases matching TRBD1. Losses at the gene ends were 1 base for V and 5 bases for J; bases not matched to a gene: 15. The germline V gene encodes CDR1 KGHSH and CDR2 LQKENI. The CDR3 consists of 19 residues. In DNA form, the CDR3 reads TGTGCCAGCTCACCACGATTCCCGTGGAGGGACAGGGAAAACAATGAGCAGTTCTTC. Its translation: CASSPRFPWRDRENNEQFF.

Only a few counts were recorded for this clonotype. The rearrangement joins TRBV11-1 to TRBJ1-5, with 9 bases lining up with TRBD1. The CDR3 is 18 residues long. V lost 1 base and J lost 2; bases outside the gene matches: 9. Germline V CDR1 and CDR2: SGHAT, FQDESV (reference sequence). The CDR3 region has the DNA TGTGCCAGCAGCTTAGGACGGACAGGGGAGATTGGCAATCAGCCCCAGCATTTT. Encoded protein: CASSLGRTGEIGNQPQHF.

This clonotype has ten or more counts. The CDR3 DNA is TGTGCCAGCAGTTCGACAGGGAGGAATTCACCCCTCCACTTT. Translated: CASSSTGRNSPLHF. This chain uses TRBV12-3 or TRBV12-4 with TRBJ1-6, with 7 positions matching TRBD1. V lost 4 bases to trimming and J lost 7 bases; unmatched junction nucleotides: 4. The CDR3 runs to 14 residues.

This clonotype was counted ten times or more. The rearrangement links TRBV29-1 to TRBJ2-3; no clear D gene. CDR1 is SQVTM and CDR2 is ANQGSEA in the germline V gene. V shed 2 bases and J shed 8 bases, with 14 bases lying between them. The CDR3 covers 13 residues. CDR3 amino acids: CSVEHQDPGTQYF. CDR3 bases: TGCAGCGTTGAACATCAGGATCCCGGTACGCAGTATTTT.

The V gene is TRBV20-1, the J gene TRBJ2-1, with 7 bases identical to TRBD1. In germline, CDR1 is DFQATT, CDR2 SNEGSKA (reference sequence). The CDR3 extends over 17 amino acids. Losses at the gene ends were 0 bases for V and 0 bases for J; bases not matched to a gene: 8. The CDR3 DNA is TGCAGTGCTAGAGATCTGACCGGGACAGACTCCTACAATGAGCAGTTCTTC. Its protein is CSARDLTGTDSYNEQFF.

The J gene is TRBJ2-7, the V gene TRBV15, with D perhaps given as TRBD1 or TRBD2 (7 bases each). Germline lookup yields CDR1 LNHNV and CDR2 YYDKDF (reference sequence). This CDR3 comprises 14 residues. V lost 7 bases to trimming and J lost 7 bases, with 20 bases between them. The CDR3 reads CATTLGRGQGEQYF. DNA for the CDR3: TGTGCCACCACCTTGGGGAGGGGGCAGGGTGAGCAGTACTTC.

The chain carries TRBV20-1 and TRBJ1-1; D unresolved. From germline, CDR1 is DFQATT and CDR2 SNEGSKA (reference sequence). Trimming left V 4 bases short and J 5 bases short, with 5 bases between. The CDR3 totals 10 residues. CDR3 sequence: CSATQTEAFF. The CDR3 bases are TGCAGTGCTACGCAAACTGAAGCTTTCTTT.

This clonotype was found a few times. The chain joins TRBV10-3 to TRBJ2-1, with D uncertain. CDR3 size: 15 residues. V shed 6 bases and J shed 0 bases, with 12 bases lying between them. Germline CDR1 and CDR2: ENHRY and SYGVKD. CDR3: CAIRERVSSYNEQFF. Written as DNA, the CDR3 is TGTGCCATCAGAGAACGAGTAAGCTCCTACAATGAGCAGTTCTTC.

This clonotype was seen more than once but under ten times. The chain couples TRBV7-9 to TRBJ2-7; the match to TRBD2 covers 7 bases. CDR1 is SEHNR, CDR2 FQNEAQ, per germline (reference sequence). The CDR3 runs to 17 residues. Trimming cost V 1 base and J 4 bases; bases outside gene matches: 13. The CDR3 loop is CASSLVRQAGIPYEQYF. CDR3 DNA sequence: TGTGCCAGCAGCTTAGTCCGCCAAGCGGGGATCCCTTACGAGCAGTACTTC.

The chain carries TRBV3-1 and TRBJ2-3; D is possibly TRBD2 (5 bases). V was cut by 2 bases and J by 2 bases, with 8 bases left in between. CDR3 length: 14 amino acids. Germline V lookup: CDR1 LGHDT, CDR2 YNNKEL (reference sequence). The CDR3 DNA reads TGTGCCAGCAGCCAATTACTAGACACAGATACGCAGTATTTT. Its protein is CASSQLLDTDTQYF.

The chain joins TRBV20-1 to TRBJ1-1, with 10 positions matching TRBD1. V was clipped by 6 bases and J by 8 bases; unmatched bases: 9. Germline V CDR1 and CDR2: DFQATT, SNEGSKA (reference sequence). The CDR3 is 13 residues long. CDR3 amino acids: CSADPGTGVEAFF. The CDR3 DNA reads as TGCAGTGCAGACCCCGGGACAGGGGTCGAAGCTTTCTTT.

This chain joins TRBV6-1 and TRBJ2-2; perhaps TRBD1 as D (5 bases). Germline V gene sequence: CDR1 MNHNS, CDR2 SASEGT. Trimming removed 3 bases from V and 5 bases from J, with 13 bases in between. The CDR3 covers 15 residues. The CDR3 is CASSDGIGVTGELFF. The CDR3 DNA is TGTGCCAGCAGTGACGGCATAGGGGTAACCGGGGAGCTGTTTTTT.

This clonotype turned up a few times. The chain has TRBV20-1 and TRBJ1-1; D may be TRBD1 (5 bases). Germline-derived CDR1 and CDR2 are DFQATT and SNEGSKA (reference sequence). Trimming took 7 bases from V and 0 from J, leaving 18 bases between them. The CDR3 loop spans 15 amino acids. CDR3 protein: CSVESPRAMNTEAFF. Written as DNA, the CDR3 is TGCAGTGTCGAAAGTCCCAGGGCCATGAACACTGAAGCTTTCTTT.